The 26 T cell receptor beta chains given below trace back to one sample, sequenced in a study of T-cell memory formation after mild COVID-19. TCRdb re-called the 5' RACE reads through MiXCR, storing one row per CDR3 protein. The table records about 200,000 distinct CDR3 sequences, roughly 10% of them present only once. Sequencing used PBMCs or a T cell subset sorted from them (not recorded which). The receptors originated from a man between 18 and 29 years old who had mild COVID-19 (a few samples of this study predate the infection). Cell type and time point are not known.

This clonotype has only a few counts. This rearrangement joins TRBV12-3 or TRBV12-4 to TRBJ1-2; D remains ambiguous. Trimming shortened V by 6 bases and J by 8 bases, and 22 bases separated the two germline ends. The CDR3 runs 15 residues. The CDR3 loop reads CASREFAYGHWGYTF. CDR3 DNA sequence: TGTGCCAGCAGGGAATTTGCGTATGGGCATTGGGGCTACACCTTC.

This clonotype was observed a handful of times. J is TRBJ1-6 and V is TRBV7-9; D might be TRBD1 (5 bases). Trimming removed 4 bases at V and 7 bases at J, with 14 bases between. Germline V gives CDR1 SEHNR, CDR2 FQNEAQ (reference sequence). The CDR3 runs to 15 residues. Written as DNA, the CDR3 is TGTGCCAGCAGCTACTCCGGGACCCAAAATTCACCCCTCCACTTT. Protein product: CASSYSGTQNSPLHF.

This clonotype turned up a few times. This chain uses TRBV7-2 with TRBJ1-1; D is possibly TRBD1 (5 bases). Germline V CDR1 and CDR2: SGHTA, FQGNSA. The CDR3 length is 15 residues. Trimming took 1 base from V and 4 from J, leaving 13 bases between them. CDR3 in DNA: TGTGCCAGCAGCTTAGTGGGATTCGGGGGCACTGAAGCTTTCTTT. Translating it yields CASSLVGFGGTEAFF.

This chain links TRBV4-3 with TRBJ2-1; 10 bases match TRBD1. Trimming at V came to 4 bases and at J to 4 bases, leaving 7 bases not matched to a gene. In germline, CDR1 is LGHNA, CDR2 YSLEER. This CDR3 contains 16 residues. CDR3 nucleotide sequence: TGCGCCAGCAGCCTAGCCGGGACAGGGGATTACAATGAGCAGTTCTTC. The encoded protein is CASSLAGTGDYNEQFF.

The genes are TRBV21-1 and TRBJ2-3; the table's D call, TRBD2, has no DNA check behind it. TRBV21-1 constitutes a pseudogene. This CDR3 spans 16 amino acids. The CDR3 loop is CASSPRLAGPTDTQYF. The CDR3 DNA reads as TGTGCCAGCAGCCCTCGACTAGCGGGGCCAACAGATACGCAGTATTTT.

V gene TRBV25-1 combines with J gene TRBJ2-3; a weak D match, TRBD2 (6 bases). The CDR3 consists of 12 residues. V lost 8 bases and J lost 4, with 10 bases in between. Germline V gives CDR1 MGHDK, CDR2 SYGVNS. CDR3 DNA sequence: TGTGCCAGCGCTCGGGACTCAGATACGCAGTATTTT. It codes for CASARDSDTQYF. The full variable domain, rest sourced from reference TRBV25-1 and TRBJ2-3, is EADIYQTPRYLVIGTGKKITLECSQTMGHDKMYWYQQDPGMELHLIHYSYGVNSTEKGDLSSESTVSRIRTEHFPLTLESARPSHTSQYLCASARDSDTQYFGPGTRLTVL.

This clonotype was seen at least ten times. The chain joins TRBV5-1 to TRBJ2-3, with D possibly being TRBD1 or TRBD2 (5 bases each). The germline V gene has CDR1 SGHRS and CDR2 YFSETQ. The CDR3 length is 16 residues. Trimming took 0 bases from V and 6 from J, leaving 17 bases between them. The CDR3 region is CASSLGGRDAVDTQYF. CDR3 DNA sequence: TGCGCCAGCAGCTTGGGGGGACGGGATGCAGTGGATACGCAGTATTTT.

This rearrangement joins TRBV10-3 to TRBJ2-5; no clear D. V gave up 3 bases and J gave up 8 bases, with 16 bases separating them. Germline lookup yields CDR1 ENHRY and CDR2 SYGVKD. The CDR3 sequence is 14 residues long. The CDR3 DNA reads TGTGCCATCAGTGAACACCTAGGCACGGATACCCAGTACTTC. Translating gives CAISEHLGTDTQYF.

The chain is built from TRBV6-5 and TRBJ1-3; no firm D call. With 0 bases removed from V and 0 bases from J, the gap between germline ends came to 3 bases. The germline V gene encodes CDR1 MNHEY and CDR2 SVGAGI. The CDR3 totals 14 residues. In DNA form, the CDR3 reads TGTGCCAGCAGTTACTCGGTCTCTGGAAACACCATATATTTT. Translated, it gives CASSYSVSGNTIYF.

The rearrangement links TRBV27 to TRBJ2-7, with 10 bases identical to TRBD1. The J segment lost 4 bases and the V segment lost 11 bases, leaving 11 bases of the junction unmatched. CDR1 is MNHEY and CDR2 is SMNVEV in the germline V gene (reference sequence). This CDR3 has 14 residues. For the CDR3, the DNA is TGTGCCCGACGAACCGGGACAGGGGCATACGAGCAGTACGTC. Protein: CARRTGTGAYEQYV.

This clonotype has more than one count but fewer than ten. This chain connects TRBV19 to TRBJ1-4, with TRBD1 identical over 9 bases. The CDR3 is 16 amino acids. Trimming at V came to 7 bases and at J to 2 bases, leaving 8 bases not matched to a gene. Germline V gene data show CDR1 as LNHDA and CDR2 as SQIVND (reference sequence). The CDR3 bases are TGTGCCAGTACCCGGGACAGGGCATCGACTAATGAAAAACTGTTTTTT. Amino acid sequence: CASTRDRASTNEKLFF. The full variable domain, in which reference TRBV19 and TRBJ1-4 provide the parts outside the CDR3, is DGGITQSPKYLFRKEGQNVTLSCEQNLNHDAMYWYRQDPGQGLRLIYYSQIVNDFQKGDIAEGYSVSREKKESFPLTVTSAQKNPTAFYLCASTRDRASTNEKLFFGSGTQLSVL.

The chain joins TRBV27 to TRBJ1-2, with D unresolved. The CDR3 is made up of 13 amino acids. CDR1 and CDR2 (germline): MNHEY, SMNVEV (reference sequence). V lost 5 bases, J lost 6 bases, and 13 bases lay in between. The CDR3: CASSPYQLDGYTF. The CDR3 coding sequence is TGTGCCAGCAGTCCTTATCAGCTAGATGGCTACACCTTC.

The chain recombines TRBV12-3 or TRBV12-4 with TRBJ2-3; D not certain. V dropped 4 bases and J dropped 5 bases, with 7 bases sitting between them. The CDR3 runs 12 residues. The CDR3 is CASSSVGDTQYF. CDR3 DNA sequence: TGTGCCAGCAGTTCGGTAGGAGATACGCAGTATTTT.

This clonotype turned up a few times. The chain joins TRBV10-3 to TRBJ1-5; 7 bases are shared with TRBD1. Trimming took 2 bases from V and 3 from J; bases not matched to a gene: 4. This CDR3 has 15 residues. Germline CDR1 is ENHRY and CDR2 is SYGVKD. Here the CDR3 reads CAISEPGGDNQPQHF. CDR3 DNA sequence: TGTGCCATCAGTGAGCCAGGGGGGGACAATCAGCCCCAGCATTTT.

This chain uses TRBV12-3 or TRBV12-4 with TRBJ1-2, with D perhaps matching TRBD1 (6 bases). The CDR3 runs 17 residues. Trimming took 0 bases from V and 2 from J, leaving 16 bases between them. Here the CDR3 reads CASSLAQNTGINYGYTF. CDR3 bases: TGTGCCAGCAGTTTAGCGCAAAATACAGGGATAAACTATGGCTACACCTTC.

The chain joins TRBV18 to TRBJ2-1; no clear D gene. The CDR3 runs to 13 residues. CDR1 is KGHSH, CDR2 LQKENI, per germline. V was shortened by 0 bases and J by 4 bases, with 4 bases between the two germline ends. CDR3 amino acids: CASSPPVYNEQFF. The CDR3 DNA is TGTGCCAGCTCACCACCGGTATACAATGAGCAGTTCTTC. The full variable domain, rest sourced from reference TRBV18 and TRBJ2-1, is NAGVMQNPRHLVRRRGQEARLRCSPMKGHSHVYWYRQLPEEGLKFMVYLQKENIIDESGMPKERFSAEFPKEGPSILRIQQVVRGDSAAYFCASSPPVYNEQFFGPGTRLTVL.

This chain uses TRBV24-1 with TRBJ2-5; 9 bases agree with TRBD1. V lost 7 bases to trimming and J lost 10 bases; unmatched junction nucleotides: 12. The CDR3 spans 14 residues. Germline CDR1 is KGHDR and CDR2 is SFDVKD. The CDR3 DNA is TGTGCCACCAGACCCTCTACAGACAGGGGGATCCAGTACTTC. Its protein is CATRPSTDRGIQYF.

In this sample, this clonotype turned up many times. This CDR3 is CASSRLADRTDTQYF. CDR3 nucleotide sequence: TGTGCCAGCTCACGACTAGCGGATCGCACAGATACGCAGTATTTT. The rearrangement uses TRBV18 and TRBJ2-3; TRBD2 matches 9 bases. Germline V gene sequence: CDR1 KGHSH, CDR2 LQKENI. The V gene end was trimmed by 4 bases and the J gene end by 1 base; junction bases not matched to a gene: 3. The CDR3 runs to 15 residues.

This clonotype occurred a few times. The chain couples TRBV10-3 to TRBJ2-1; 11 bases match TRBD2. Looked up from germline, CDR1 is ENHRY and CDR2 is SYGVKD. The CDR3 covers 15 residues. Trimming removed 9 bases from V and 3 bases from J; junction bases left unmatched: 7. DNA of the CDR3: TGTGCCATTTCCATGACTAGCGGGAACTACAATGAGCAGTTCTTC. This codes for CAISMTSGNYNEQFF.

This clonotype was counted a few times. This chain's CDR3 is CASSQDLQQTQYF. For the CDR3, the DNA is TGTGCCAGCAGCCAAGACCTACAGCAGACCCAGTACTTC. The chain couples TRBV4-2 to TRBJ2-5; D gene uncertain. Germline CDR1 is LGHNA and CDR2 is YNFKEQ. The CDR3 loop spans 13 amino acids. Trimming removed 0 bases from V and 6 bases from J, with 8 bases in between.

This chain connects TRBV10-3 to TRBJ2-7; a weak D match, TRBD2 (6 bases). Germline loops: CDR1 ENHRY, CDR2 SYGVKD. This CDR3 spans 17 amino acids. V was cut by 0 bases and J by 0 bases, with 15 bases left in between. CDR3 sequence reads: CAISESLLAGNSYEQYF. DNA of the CDR3: TGTGCCATCAGTGAGTCACTACTAGCTGGTAACTCCTACGAGCAGTACTTC.

The chain combines TRBV20-1 with TRBJ2-3; the D gene could be TRBD1 or TRBD2 (6 bases each). Trimming removed 1 base at V and 4 bases at J, with 12 bases between. Germline CDR1 is DFQATT and CDR2 is SNEGSKA (reference sequence). The CDR3 loop spans 14 amino acids. The CDR3 reads CSARVDGGADTQYF. The CDR3 nucleotides read TGCAGTGCTAGAGTCGACGGGGGCGCAGATACGCAGTATTTT.

This clonotype was detected ten times or more. The chain combines TRBV5-6 with TRBJ2-3; D is uncertain. V was cut by 4 bases and J by 2 bases, with 11 bases left in between. This CDR3 is built from 14 residues. Germline V gives CDR1 SGHDT, CDR2 YYEEEE. CDR3 DNA: TGTGCCAGCAGCCAGGACCCGTCCACAGATACGCAGTATTTT. It specifies CASSQDPSTDTQYF.

This clonotype has just a few counts. The chain is built from TRBV6-5 and TRBJ2-3; 8 bases are a match to TRBD2. Germline trimming cut 6 bases from V and 0 bases from J; bases unmatched to any gene: 5. This CDR3 region has 15 residues. Germline lookup yields CDR1 MNHEY and CDR2 SVGAGI. CDR3 protein: CASSLSGTSTDTQYF. The CDR3 bases are TGTGCCAGCAGCCTTAGCGGGACTAGCACAGATACGCAGTATTTT.

This clonotype was detected many times. The CDR3 is CSVVPGAKNIQYF. In DNA form, the CDR3 reads TGCAGCGTTGTACCCGGGGCCAAAAACATTCAGTACTTC. The rearrangement uses TRBV29-1 and TRBJ2-4; D remains unclear. The CDR3 totals 13 residues. The V gene's germline CDR1 is SQVTM and CDR2 ANQGSEA. Trimming took 4 bases from V and 1 from J, leaving 8 bases between them. Full variable domain (outside the CDR3, taken from reference TRBV29-1 and TRBJ2-4): SAVISQKPSRDICQRGTSLTIQCQVDSQVTMMFWYRQQPGQSLTLIATANQGSEATYESGFVIDKFPISRPNLTFSTLTVSNMSPEDSSIYLCSVVPGAKNIQYFGAGTRLSVL.

The table lists this clonotype with a few counts. The genes are TRBV18 and TRBJ1-4; D remains ambiguous. CDR1 and CDR2 from the germline V gene are KGHSH and LQKENI. V lost 4 bases, J lost 4 bases, and 10 bases lay in between. The CDR3 runs to 14 residues. The CDR3 region is CASSRAGDNEKLFF. The CDR3, as DNA: TGTGCCAGCTCACGGGCAGGTGATAATGAAAAACTGTTTTTT.